The 16 T cell receptor beta chains below come from one sample, sequenced in a study of CD8 T cells in ankylosing spondylitis. Whole-study results and caveats: Ankylosing spondylitis blood appeared to carry a characteristic TCR beta motif of roughly eight highly homologous variants.

The antigens of these receptors remain unknown. One entry per CDR3 protein results from TCRdb running MiXCR on the 5' RACE reads. The repertoire holds roughly 700,000 distinct CDR3 sequences, with roughly 20% as singletons. The sequencing input was blood, either unsorted or a sorted T cell fraction (not recorded which). The source is a male donor with ankylosing spondylitis.

CDR3 in amino acids: CSAPVWGRANTEAFF. In DNA, the CDR3 is TGCAGTGCCCCTGTCTGGGGGCGGGCGAACACTGAAGCTTTCTTT. The rearrangement joins TRBV20-1 to TRBJ1-1, with D possibly being TRBD1 (6 bases). Between the trimmed V and J ends, which lost 6 bases and 1 base, there was a span of 18 bases. The CDR3 length is 15 residues. In germline, CDR1 is DFQATT, CDR2 SNEGSKA (reference sequence).

The table lists this clonotype with a few counts. V is TRBV3-1 and J is TRBJ1-2; no firm D call. Germline CDR1 reads LGHDT; CDR2 reads YNNKEL (reference sequence). Trimming shortened V by 1 base and J by 2 bases, and 8 bases separated the two germline ends. CDR3 length: 14 amino acids. The CDR3 DNA follows: TGTGCCAGCAGCCAAGTGGACGGAAACTATGGCTACACCTTC. Translated, it gives CASSQVDGNYGYTF.

This clonotype was detected a few times. The chain links TRBV28 to TRBJ1-3; no clear D gene. CDR1 is MDHEN and CDR2 is SYDVKM in the germline V gene. Trimming cost V 5 bases and J 0 bases, with 8 bases left between them. There are 14 residues in the CDR3. The DNA for the CDR3 is TGTGCCAGCAGTCCATATAACTCTGGAAACACCATATATTTT. This codes for CASSPYNSGNTIYF.

This clonotype turned up a few times. The chain links TRBV6-6 to TRBJ1-1; D unclear. In germline, CDR1 is MNHNY, CDR2 SVGAGI (reference sequence). The CDR3 extends over 14 amino acids. V lost 6 bases to trimming and J lost 4 bases, with 15 bases between them. In DNA, the CDR3 is TGTGCCAGCAGCCAAGGATTGGTTGCCACTGAAGCTTTCTTT. Encoded protein: CASSQGLVATEAFF.

This clonotype showed up just a few times. This chain joins TRBV2 and TRBJ2-2; D ambiguous. Germline assignment: CDR1 SNHLY and CDR2 FYNNEI. V was trimmed by 5 bases and J by 7 bases, leaving 11 bases between them. The CDR3 totals 13 residues. Written as DNA, the CDR3 is TGTGCCAGCAGTAACGGACGGAACGGGGAGCTGTTTTTT. Protein product: CASSNGRNGELFF.

The genes are TRBV3-1 and TRBJ2-5; the D gene is possibly TRBD2 (5 bases). The CDR3 has 14 residues. Germline CDR1 and CDR2: LGHDT and YNNKEL (reference sequence). The germline V and J ends were trimmed by 3 bases and 5 bases, with 13 bases remaining between them. The CDR3 loop is CASSQTTSRETQYF. Written as DNA, the CDR3 is TGTGCCAGCAGCCAGACTACCTCGAGGGAGACCCAGTACTTC.

This clonotype was recorded a few times. The chain is built from TRBV27 and TRBJ2-5, with D perhaps assigned TRBD1 or TRBD2 (5 bases each). Germline V gene sequence: CDR1 MNHEY, CDR2 SMNVEV (reference sequence). V lost 2 bases and J 2 bases, leaving 12 bases between the germline ends. This CDR3 spans 15 amino acids. CDR3 in amino acids: CASSLQRGGQETQYF. DNA of the CDR3: TGTGCCAGCAGTTTACAGAGGGGCGGACAAGAGACCCAGTACTTC.

This chain links TRBV7-2 with TRBJ2-5, with no clear D. Per germline, CDR1 SGHTA and CDR2 FQGNSA. Trimming removed 4 bases from V and 2 bases from J, with 8 bases in between. The CDR3 length is 13 residues. CDR3 protein: CASSSGPQETQYF. The CDR3 DNA reads TGTGCCAGCAGCTCCGGCCCTCAAGAGACCCAGTACTTC.

There are a few counts of this clonotype. CDR3 loop: CASSHLGPSGALYNEQFF. For the CDR3, the DNA is TGTGCCAGCAGCCACTTGGGCCCTAGCGGTGCCCTTTACAATGAGCAGTTCTTC. V gene TRBV4-2 combines with J gene TRBJ2-1, with 7 bases identical to TRBD2. There are 18 residues in the CDR3. The V gene end was trimmed by 3 bases and the J gene end by 4 bases; junction bases not matched to a gene: 15. Per the germline V gene, CDR1 is LGHNA and CDR2 is YNFKEQ.

The CDR3 nucleotides are TGTGCCAGCGGGTCGCCTGAAGTGCGTAACTATGGCTACACCTTC. This encodes CASGSPEVRNYGYTF. The J gene is TRBJ1-2, the V gene TRBV6-1; D is unresolved. The CDR3 has 15 amino acids. The germline V gene has CDR1 MNHNS and CDR2 SASEGT. V lost 8 bases and J lost 1, with 17 bases in between.

This clonotype was counted only a few times. The V and J genes are TRBV15 and TRBJ1-2; weak D call: TRBD1 (5 bases). Germline values: CDR1 LNHNV, CDR2 YYDKDF (reference sequence). The length of the CDR3 is 16 residues. Trimming shortened V by 0 bases and J by 4 bases, and 15 bases separated the two germline ends. In DNA form, the CDR3 reads TGTGCCACCAGCAGAGATGGGAGCAGGGCGGGCTATGGCTACACCTTC. Amino acids: CATSRDGSRAGYGYTF. Combining the CDR3 with reference TRBV15 and TRBJ1-2 gives the whole variable domain DAMVIQNPRYQVTQFGKPVTLSCSQTLNHNVMYWYQQKSSQAPKLLFHYYDKDFNNEADTPDNFQSRRPNTSFCFLDIRSPGLGDTAMYLCATSRDGSRAGYGYTFGSGTRLTVV.

This clonotype was detected a few times. The J gene is TRBJ2-3, the V gene TRBV12-3 or TRBV12-4; D assignment may be TRBD1 or TRBD2 (5 bases each). This CDR3 comprises 14 residues. Trimming shortened V by 8 bases and J by 2 bases, and 14 bases separated the two germline ends. The CDR3 DNA reads as TGTGCCAGCTGCTGGGACGGACCCACAGATACGCAGTATTTT. Amino acids: CASCWDGPTDTQYF.

J is TRBJ1-5 and V is TRBV10-3, with D maybe TRBD1 (6 bases). V was clipped by 3 bases and J by 0 bases, with 9 bases between them. The CDR3 is made up of 15 amino acids. CDR1 ENHRY and CDR2 SYGVKD come from the germline V gene. Written as DNA, the CDR3 is TGTGCCATCAGTGACCAGGGGCGTAGCAATCAGCCCCAGCATTTT. Amino acid sequence: CAISDQGRSNQPQHF.

This rearrangement joins TRBV5-1 to TRBJ2-2; D may be TRBD2 (6 bases). CDR1 and CDR2 (germline): SGHRS, YFSETQ. This CDR3 has 15 amino acids. Trimming shortened V by 2 bases and J by 0 bases, and 8 bases separated the two germline ends. In DNA form, the CDR3 reads TGCGCCAGCAGCTTTGGGGGGTCGAACACCGGGGAGCTGTTTTTT. Its translation: CASSFGGSNTGELFF.

This rearrangement joins TRBV3-1 to TRBJ1-5; TRBD1 might be the D (5 bases). Looked up from germline, CDR1 is LGHDT and CDR2 is YNNKEL (reference sequence). The CDR3 extends over 14 amino acids. Trimming removed 1 base at V and 9 bases at J, with 13 bases between. CDR3 sequence: CASSQVQGKGPQHF. CDR3 bases: TGTGCCAGCAGCCAAGTTCAGGGCAAAGGGCCCCAGCATTTT. The full variable domain, with the rest looked up from reference TRBV3-1 and TRBJ1-5, is DTAVSQTPKYLVTQMGNDKSIKCEQNLGHDTMYWYKQDSKKFLKIMFSYNNKELIINETVPNRFSPKSPDKAHLNLHINSLELGDSAVYFCASSQVQGKGPQHFGDGTRLSIL.

V is TRBV3-1 and J is TRBJ2-7; 10 nucleotides match TRBD2. Germline V gene lookup returns CDR1 LGHDT and CDR2 YNNKEL (reference sequence). V dropped 5 bases and J dropped 4; count of bases not matched to a gene: 5. The CDR3 sequence is 14 residues long. CDR3 sequence: CASSSSSGRYEQYF. The CDR3 DNA is TGTGCCAGCAGCTCCTCTAGCGGGAGATACGAGCAGTACTTC.